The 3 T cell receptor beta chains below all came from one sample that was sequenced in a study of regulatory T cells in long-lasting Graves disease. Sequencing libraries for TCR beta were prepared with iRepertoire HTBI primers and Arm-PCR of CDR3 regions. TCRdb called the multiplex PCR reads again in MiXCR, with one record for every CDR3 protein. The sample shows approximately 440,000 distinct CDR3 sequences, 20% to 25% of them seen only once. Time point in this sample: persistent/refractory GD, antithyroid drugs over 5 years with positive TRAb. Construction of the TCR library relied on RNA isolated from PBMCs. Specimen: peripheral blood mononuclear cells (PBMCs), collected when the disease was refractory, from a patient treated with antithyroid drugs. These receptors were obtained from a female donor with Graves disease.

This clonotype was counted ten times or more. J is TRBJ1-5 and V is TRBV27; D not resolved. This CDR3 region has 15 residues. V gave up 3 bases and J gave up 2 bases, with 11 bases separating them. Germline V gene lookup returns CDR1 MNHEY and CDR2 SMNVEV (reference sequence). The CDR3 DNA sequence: TGTGCCAGCAGTTTTTATAAGACCGGCAATCAGCCCCAGCATTTT. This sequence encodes CASSFYKTGNQPQHF.

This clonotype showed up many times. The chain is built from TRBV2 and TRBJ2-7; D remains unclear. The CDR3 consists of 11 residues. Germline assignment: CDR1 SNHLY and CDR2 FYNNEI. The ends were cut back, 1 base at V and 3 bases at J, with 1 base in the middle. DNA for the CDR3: TGTGCCAGCAGTGAAGTCTACGAGCAGTACTTC. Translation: CASSEVYEQYF.

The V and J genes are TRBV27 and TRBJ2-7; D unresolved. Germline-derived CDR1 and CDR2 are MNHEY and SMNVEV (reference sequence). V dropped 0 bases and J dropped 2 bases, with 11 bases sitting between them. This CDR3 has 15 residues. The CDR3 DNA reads TGTGCCAGCAGTTTATCAGGGCGAAGACCCTACGAGCAGTACTTC. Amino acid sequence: CASSLSGRRPYEQYF.